These 4 T cell receptor beta chains were sequenced from one sample in a study of T-cell reconstitution after alpha-beta-depleted transplantation in children. Molecular barcoding with unique molecular identifiers was used for the TCRbeta library. One entry per CDR3 protein results from TCRdb running MiXCR on the PCR reads. The sample yields about a million distinct CDR3 sequences, about 29% seen once. The sequenced sample was PBMCs, mostly from graft donor cells, obtained 360 days after TCRalphabeta/CD19-depleted stem cell transplant. The source of these receptors is a boy in the first two years of life who had a stem cell transplant for SCID, so the T cells may come from the graft donor.

This clonotype was counted only a few times. V and J are TRBV9 and TRBJ1-4, with TRBD1 identical over 8 bases. V lost 4 bases to trimming and J lost 3 bases; unmatched junction nucleotides: 8. The CDR3 runs 16 residues. Germline CDR1 reads SGDLS; CDR2 reads YYNGEE. CDR3 region: CASSPKGQGANEKLFF. As DNA, the CDR3 is TGTGCCAGCAGCCCCAAAGGACAGGGAGCTAATGAAAAACTGTTTTTT.

This chain joins TRBV28 and TRBJ1-2, with a tentative D call TRBD1 (5 bases). The CDR3 loop spans 12 amino acids. The V end was cut by 4 bases, the J end by 7 bases, with 10 bases between. Germline V gives CDR1 MDHEN, CDR2 SYDVKM. The CDR3 sequence is CASSSGTSGYTF. The CDR3 DNA sequence: TGTGCCAGCAGTTCCGGGACCAGTGGCTACACCTTC.

This clonotype was detected only a few times. The chain joins TRBV24-1 to TRBJ2-3, with 7 bases fitting TRBD1. CDR1 and CDR2 from the germline V gene are KGHDR and SFDVKD. The junction had 7 bases not matched to a gene; V was cut back by 4 bases and J by 1 base. The CDR3 runs 16 residues. CDR3 nucleotides: TGTGCCACCAGTGAAACGGGGACAGAGGGCACAGATACGCAGTATTTT. This codes for CATSETGTEGTDTQYF.

The V and J genes are TRBV20-1 and TRBJ1-2; 10 bases are a match to TRBD1. After removal of 5 bases from V and 7 bases from J, the junction contained 10 bases not matched to a gene. The germline V gene has CDR1 DFQATT and CDR2 SNEGSKA (reference sequence). This CDR3 has 14 amino acids. The CDR3 spells CSASPGQGISGYTF. As DNA, the CDR3 is TGCAGTGCTTCTCCGGGACAGGGGATAAGTGGCTACACCTTC.